Listed below are T cell receptor beta chains from one sample, sequenced in a study of T cells expressing NK-cell markers. TCRdb reprocessed the 5' RACE reads and reports one entry per CDR3 protein, with no DNA. The sample's table shows about 460,000 distinct CDR3 sequences. The sequencing input was blood T cells: a sorted CD56 or NKG2C T cell subset, CD4+ or CD8+ T cells, or bulk PBMC T cells (not recorded which). The source of these receptors is a woman between 50 and 59 years old in good health. The CDR3 runs from the conserved cysteine through the conserved F or W.

V gene	J gene	CDR3 protein
TRBV5-1	TRBJ1-3	CASSFAPRSGNTIYF
TRBV14	TRBJ2-1	CASSQGSSGTNEQFF
TRBV6-2/TRBV6-3	TRBJ2-7	CASRLDYASYEQYF
TRBV12-3/TRBV12-4	TRBJ2-3	CADGTSGTDTQYF
TRBV25-1	TRBJ2-1	CASSEGTETFF
TRBV6-1	TRBJ2-1	CASSPPRDRIHNGQFF
TRBV12-3/TRBV12-4	TRBJ1-2	CASSLRQNYGYTF
TRBV6-5	TRBJ2-2	CASSSGVATGELFF
TRBV5-1	TRBJ1-3	CASSFGDRSGNTIYF
TRBV6-4	TRBJ2-1	CASRQGYGYNEQFF
TRBV27	TRBJ2-2	CASRVTVVSGELFF
TRBV14	TRBJ1-2	CASSQGTEGYGYTF
TRBV24-1	TRBJ2-1	CATSGGTSGRRYNEQFF
TRBV29-1	TRBJ1-1	CSTHTGNTEAFF
TRBV7-8	TRBJ2-1	CASSPGHHYNEQFF
TRBV12-3/TRBV12-4	TRBJ1-6	CASRTLMGSPLHF
TRBV4-1	TRBJ1-5	CASGQRFLNQPQHF
TRBV29-1	TRBJ2-3	CSANPAGGDTQYF
TRBV18	TRBJ2-1	CASSPLNKQGLDEQFF
TRBV29-1	TRBJ1-2	CSVRDRGMYGYTF
TRBV5-1	TRBJ2-2	CASSLTGGLTGELFF
TRBV6-1	TRBJ2-1	CASSVTVRHNEQFF
TRBV29-1	TRBJ1-6	CSATRGANSPLHF
TRBV12-3/TRBV12-4	TRBJ2-7	CASSHRTSGSNEQYF
TRBV9	TRBJ1-3	CASSEDGLGNTIYF
TRBV7-9	TRBJ2-3	CASSFLAGAGTDTQYF
TRBV24-1	TRBJ2-1	CATSDPAGGLSSYNEQFF
TRBV20-1	TRBJ2-3	CSAREPGLRTDTQYF
TRBV5-6	TRBJ2-4	CASSPRLAGEDVKNIQYF
TRBV12-5	TRBJ2-2	CASGAPTGTSGRILLLNTGELFF
TRBV20-1	TRBJ2-3	CSARDPLIMDTQYF
TRBV29-1	TRBJ2-5	CSVADGTSEEETQYF
TRBV28	TRBJ2-5	CASSLPGRYQETQYF
TRBV18	TRBJ2-1	CASSPNPGAMNEQFF
TRBV7-9	TRBJ2-1	CASSLILRPNSYNEQFF
TRBV20-1	TRBJ2-1	CSAEHGNEQFF
TRBV5-1	TRBJ1-2	CASSLTGLQNGIGYTF
TRBV12-3/TRBV12-4	TRBJ2-1	CASTLGAGNEQFF
TRBV5-1	TRBJ2-5	CASSPRTGRRQETQYF
TRBV10-3	TRBJ1-3	CAVIQNSGNTIYF
TRBV6-5	TRBJ2-7	CASSSTGDYEQYF
TRBV5-1	TRBJ1-1	CASGSTGENTEAFF
TRBV5-1	TRBJ1-2	CASSTQGPGDGYTF
TRBV7-9	TRBJ2-1	CASRLSGGLSYNEQFF
TRBV10-3	TRBJ1-1	CAISLLGTDNTEAFF
TRBV7-9	TRBJ2-1	CASSPPVRGLGVYNEQFF
TRBV24-1	TRBJ2-1	CATSKPGTSGMVF
TRBV11-2	TRBJ1-1	CASSSGQGGTEAFF
TRBV13	TRBJ1-2	CASSNWVWDRGNGYTF
TRBV30	TRBJ2-3	CAWNLAGGVDTQYF
TRBV20-1	TRBJ2-1	CSAYTAGGWNEQFF
TRBV5-1	TRBJ2-1	CASSLAAGPPGSGEQFF
TRBV29-1	TRBJ2-2	CSVVGGMNTGELFF
TRBV4-1	TRBJ1-2	CASSQETGEGYGYTF
TRBV12-3/TRBV12-4	TRBJ2-1	CASRLDMVHNEQFF
TRBV18	TRBJ1-2	CASSPGRSEYGYTF
TRBV12-3/TRBV12-4	TRBJ2-3	CASSDSGPQYF
TRBV20-1	TRBJ2-6	CSAGTPGEGANVLTF
TRBV5-1	TRBJ2-5	CASSFGTAETQYF